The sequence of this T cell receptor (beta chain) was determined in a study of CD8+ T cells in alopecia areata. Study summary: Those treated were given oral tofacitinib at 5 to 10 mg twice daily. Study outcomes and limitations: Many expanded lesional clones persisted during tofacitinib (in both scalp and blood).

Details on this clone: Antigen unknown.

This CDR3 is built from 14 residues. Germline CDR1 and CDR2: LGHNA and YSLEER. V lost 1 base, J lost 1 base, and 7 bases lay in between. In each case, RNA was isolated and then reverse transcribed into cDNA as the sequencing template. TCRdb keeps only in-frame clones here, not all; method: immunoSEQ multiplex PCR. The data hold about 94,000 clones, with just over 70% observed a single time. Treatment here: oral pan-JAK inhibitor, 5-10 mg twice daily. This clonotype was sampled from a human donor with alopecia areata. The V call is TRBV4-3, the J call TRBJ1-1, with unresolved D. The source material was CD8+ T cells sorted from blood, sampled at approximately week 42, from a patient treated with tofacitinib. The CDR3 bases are TGCGCCAGCAGCCAAGGTAACAGGAACACTGAAGCTTTCTTT. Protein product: CASSQGNRNTEAFF.